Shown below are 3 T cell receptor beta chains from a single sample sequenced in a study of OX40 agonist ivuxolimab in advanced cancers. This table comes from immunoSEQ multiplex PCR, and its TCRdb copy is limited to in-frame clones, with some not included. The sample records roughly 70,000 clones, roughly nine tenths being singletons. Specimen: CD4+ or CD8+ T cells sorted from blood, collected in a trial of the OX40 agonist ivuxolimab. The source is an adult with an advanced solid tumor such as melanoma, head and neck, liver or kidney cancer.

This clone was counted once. The CDR3 DNA reads TGTGCCAGCAGCCTTCTAATTCCGGGACTAGCGGGATCAGATACGCAGTATTTT. Amino acid sequence: CASSLLIPGLAGSDTQYF. The V call is TRBV5-5, the J call TRBJ2-3; 13 bases agree with TRBD2. Germline V gene data show CDR1 as SGHKS and CDR2 as YYEKEE (reference sequence). The CDR3 totals 18 residues. V shed 4 bases, J shed 4 bases, and the junction held 12 bases outside the gene matches.

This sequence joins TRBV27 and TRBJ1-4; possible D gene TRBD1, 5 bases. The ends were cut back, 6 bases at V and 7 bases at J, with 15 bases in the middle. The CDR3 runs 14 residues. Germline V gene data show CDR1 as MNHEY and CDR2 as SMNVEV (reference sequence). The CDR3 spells CASSPWGEGEKLFF. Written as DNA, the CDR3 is TGTGCCAGCAGCCCCTGGGGCGAGGGTGAAAAACTGTTTTTT. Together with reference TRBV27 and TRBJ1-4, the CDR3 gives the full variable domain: EAQVTQNPRYLITVTGKKLTVTCSQNMNHEYMSWYRQDPGLGLRQIYYSMNVEVTDKGDVPEGYKVSRKEKRNFPLILESPSPNQTSLYFCASSPWGEGEKLFFGSGTQLSVL.

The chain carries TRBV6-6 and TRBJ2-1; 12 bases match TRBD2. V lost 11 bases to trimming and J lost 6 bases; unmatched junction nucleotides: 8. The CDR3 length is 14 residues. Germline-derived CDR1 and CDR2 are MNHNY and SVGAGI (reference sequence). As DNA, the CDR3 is TGTGCCGCGTCAAGGACTAGCGGGATCAATGAGCAGTTCTTC. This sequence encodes CAASRTSGINEQFF.